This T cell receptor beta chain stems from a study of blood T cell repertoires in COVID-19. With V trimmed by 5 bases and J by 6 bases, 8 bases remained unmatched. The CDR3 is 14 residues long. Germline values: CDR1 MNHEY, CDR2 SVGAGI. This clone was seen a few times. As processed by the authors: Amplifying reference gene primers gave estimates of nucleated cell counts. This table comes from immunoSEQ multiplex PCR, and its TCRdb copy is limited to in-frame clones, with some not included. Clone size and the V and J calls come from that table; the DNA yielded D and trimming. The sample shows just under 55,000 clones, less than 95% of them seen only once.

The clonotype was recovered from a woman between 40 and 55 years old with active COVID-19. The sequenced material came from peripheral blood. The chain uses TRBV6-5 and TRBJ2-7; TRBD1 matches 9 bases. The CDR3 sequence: CASSRPGQGGEQYF. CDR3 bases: TGTGCCAGCAGTCGTCCGGGACAGGGTGGCGAGCAGTACTTC.